Listed below are T cell receptor beta chains from one sample, sequenced in a study of T cell repertoires in cytomegalovirus infection. MiXCR, run by TCRdb on the reads, gives a single entry per CDR3 protein. The data contain 200,000 or so distinct CDR3 sequences, roughly 28% of them seen just once; the ten biggest clones take up roughly 31%. The sequenced sample was PBMCs. The receptors derive from a human donor in good health (CMV status not recorded). Some clones in this sample may be carry-over from other donors' samples. CDR3s include the opening cysteine and the closing phenylalanine or tryptophan. A D gene is named only where the DNA matches it firmly. The size of a clone is reported for some rows only, either as once, few or many, or as a class for expanded clones.

D gene	clone size	V gene	J gene	CDR3 protein	CDR3 DNA
-	-	TRBV4-1	TRBJ2-1	CASSQQWGTSYNEQFF	TGCGCCAGCAGCCAACAGTGGGGGACGTCATACAATGAGCAGTTCTTC
TRBD2	many	TRBV11-2	TRBJ2-7	CASSLDGGAYEQYF	TGTGCCAGCAGCTTAGATGGGGGGGCCTACGAGCAGTACTTC
-	-	TRBV12-3/TRBV12-4	TRBJ1-4	CASSPGHNEKLFF	TGTGCCAGCAGTCCAGGACACAATGAAAAACTGTTTTTT
TRBD2	-	TRBV7-2	TRBJ2-1	CASSLAQRGGPSEQFF	TGTGCCAGCAGCTTAGCCCAGCGGGGGGGTCCGAGTGAGCAGTTCTTC
-	-	TRBV29-1	TRBJ1-1	CSVEVKQGTEAFF	TGCAGCGTTGAAGTTAAACAGGGCACTGAAGCTTTCTTT
-	few	TRBV4-2	TRBJ2-2	CASSQEGAKNTGELFF	TGTGCCAGCAGCCAAGAGGGGGCGAAGAACACCGGGGAGCTGTTTTTT
-	many	TRBV4-2	TRBJ2-7	CASSPQRTGSYEQYF	TGTGCCAGCAGCCCTCAAAGGACGGGATCCTACGAGCAGTACTTC
-	-	TRBV19	TRBJ1-1	CASSIGQPTEAFF	TGTGCCAGTAGTATCGGACAGCCGACCGAAGCTTTCTTT
-	-	TRBV7-9	TRBJ1-4	CASNNGGKLFF	TGTGCCAGCAACAATGGGGGGAAACTGTTTTTT
-	few	TRBV20-1	TRBJ1-6	CSARVSGAYNSPLHF	TGCAGTGCTAGAGTGTCAGGAGCCTATAATTCACCCCTCCACTTT
TRBD2	few	TRBV12-3/TRBV12-4	TRBJ2-3	CASSSSGPDTQYF	TGTGCCAGCAGCTCTAGCGGGCCAGATACGCAGTATTTT
-	few	TRBV7-2	TRBJ1-5	CATTRENQPQHF	TGTGCCACAACGAGGGAGAATCAGCCCCAGCATTTT
-	-	TRBV3-1	TRBJ2-3	CASSPGGPTDTQYF	TGTGCCAGCTCCCCCGGCGGTCCCACAGATACGCAGTATTTT
-	-	TRBV10-3	TRBJ2-5	CAISVGTTQETQYF	TGTGCCATCAGTGTGGGGACGACTCAAGAGACCCAGTACTTC
TRBD1	-	TRBV5-1	TRBJ1-1	CASSPRQGEGGTEAFF	TGCGCCAGCAGCCCAAGACAGGGTGAGGGGGGCACTGAAGCTTTCTTT
-	-	TRBV6-1	TRBJ2-1	CASGRIHEQFF	TGTGCCAGCGGGAGGATCCATGAGCAGTTCTTC
-	-	TRBV2	TRBJ2-5	CASIYRTSRETQYF	TGTGCCAGCATTTACAGGACGTCCCGCGAGACCCAGTACTTC
TRBD1	-	TRBV5-4	TRBJ2-7	CASSSGQGRDEQYF	TGTGCCAGCAGCTCGGGACAGGGACGGGACGAGCAGTACTTC
TRBD2	few	TRBV12-3/TRBV12-4	TRBJ2-3	CASSPGRGRNTQYF	TGTGCCAGCAGTCCAGGGAGGGGTCGAAATACGCAGTATTTT
-	many	TRBV7-2	TRBJ2-1	CASSLATASYNEQFF	TGTGCCAGCAGCTTAGCGACAGCCTCATACAATGAGCAGTTCTTC
TRBD2	-	TRBV3-1	TRBJ2-7	CASSQASGGPYEQYF	TGTGCCAGCAGCCAAGCTAGCGGGGGGCCCTACGAGCAGTACTTC
-	few	TRBV7-6	TRBJ1-5	CASSSSVGQPQHF	TGTGCTAGCAGCTCCTCAGTGGGTCAGCCCCAGCATTTT
TRBD1	-	TRBV20-1	TRBJ1-4	CSAQLTGGAREKLFF	TGCAGTGCTCAACTCACAGGGGGCGCGAGGGAAAAACTGTTTTTT
-	-	TRBV10-3	TRBJ1-4	CAIGPGAEKLFF	TGTGCCATCGGGCCGGGGGCAGAAAAACTGTTTTTT
-	-	TRBV6-2/TRBV6-3	TRBJ2-7	CASSGTGARYEQYF	TGTGCCAGCAGCGGCACGGGGGCCCGCTACGAGCAGTACTTC
-	many	TRBV7-2	TRBJ2-2	CASSSFLLWGGELFF	TGTGCCAGCAGCTCTTTCCTACTTTGGGGGGGGGAGCTGTTTTTT
-	few	TRBV5-5	TRBJ2-5	CASAPGERETQYF	TGTGCCAGCGCGCCCGGGGAAAGAGAGACCCAGTACTTC
-	-	TRBV19	TRBJ1-1	CASSYSLGRTTEAFF	TGTGCCAGTAGTTACTCGCTGGGGCGGACCACTGAAGCTTTCTTT
-	many	TRBV7-2	TRBJ2-4	CASSRSGRGNIQYF	TGTGCCAGCAGCCGGTCAGGGCGGGGAAACATTCAGTACTTC
TRBD2	-	TRBV6-2/TRBV6-3	TRBJ2-7	CASSSAGGLREQYF	TGTGCCAGCAGCTCCGCGGGGGGCCTACGCGAGCAGTACTTC
-	few	TRBV6-2/TRBV6-3	TRBJ2-5	CASSYMGETQYF	TGTGCCAGCAGTTACATGGGGGAGACCCAGTACTTC
-	-	TRBV6-6	TRBJ1-1	CASSYSEGPLGTEAFF	TGTGCCAGCAGTTACTCAGAGGGCCCTTTGGGCACTGAAGCTTTCTTT
TRBD1	-	TRBV20-1	TRBJ1-1	CSARAGTGGTEAFF	TGCAGTGCTAGAGCCGGGACAGGGGGAACTGAAGCTTTCTTT
-	few	TRBV6-6	TRBJ1-1	CASSRTRDGEAFF	TGTGCCAGCAGCCGCACCCGAGACGGTGAAGCTTTCTTT
-	-	TRBV29-1	TRBJ1-1	CSTLAEDGDTEAFF	TGCAGCACCTTAGCGGAAGACGGGGACACTGAAGCTTTCTTT
-	-	TRBV7-2	TRBJ2-1	CVSTLLQASSYNEQFF	TGTGTCAGCACCCTATTACAGGCGAGCTCCTACAATGAGCAGTTCTTC
TRBD1	many	TRBV2	TRBJ1-1	CAATTGRQAEAFF	TGTGCCGCTACGACAGGGCGGCAAGCTGAAGCTTTCTTT
-	-	TRBV7-9	TRBJ2-3	CASSSQADTQYF	TGTGCCAGCAGCTCCCAAGCAGATACGCAGTATTTT
-	-	TRBV10-2	TRBJ2-7	CASSESRETYEQYF	TGCGCCAGCAGTGAGTCAAGGGAAACCTACGAGCAGTACTTC
-	few	TRBV19	TRBJ2-1	CATQGAVGYAGEQFF	TGTGCCACTCAAGGGGCAGTTGGCTATGCGGGTGAGCAGTTCTTC
-	few	TRBV6-5	TRBJ2-3	CASSVDDTQYF	TGTGCCAGCAGTGTTGACGATACGCAGTATTTT
-	-	TRBV27	TRBJ1-4	CASSPDGSEKLFF	TGTGCCAGCAGTCCGGATGGTTCGGAAAAACTGTTTTTT
-	many	TRBV2	TRBJ1-5	CASSERQNQPQHF	TGTGCCAGCAGTGAACGGCAGAATCAGCCCCAGCATTTT